This is a list of T cell receptor beta chains from one sample in a study of T cell changes during pregnancy in multiple sclerosis. Profiled with immunoSEQ multiplex PCR; TCRdb holds only in-frame clones, not every one. This table holds approximately 90,000 clones, roughly 92% found once. The material sequenced was peripheral blood, taken after pregnancy. These receptors were collected from a female donor with multiple sclerosis, enrolled in a pregnancy study. Each CDR3 is given with its conserved first and last residue. Each record gives: CDR3 DNA, CDR3 protein, J gene, V gene, D gene, clone size. A D gene is named only where the DNA matches it firmly. Some rows mark clone size as missing; the rest say once, few, many or name a class of expanded clone.

TGTGCCAGCAGCCCCACGGGGGGGAACACTGAAGCTTTCTTT,CASSPTGGNTEAFF,TRBJ1-1,TRBV7-9,-,once
TGTGCCAGCAGTCCTAGGGGGCTAGCGGGAGTTCCGCCAGGCGGGGAGCTGTTTTTT,CASSPRGLAGVPPGGELFF,TRBJ2-2,TRBV7-9,TRBD2,-
TGCGCCAGCAGCCAAGATTTAAGGTGGGGCACCCCGGATACGCAGTATTTT,CASSQDLRWGTPDTQYF,TRBJ2-3,TRBV4-3,-,-
TGTGCCAGCACCGACAGGGGGCTGGGCGGGGAGCTGTTTTTT,CASTDRGLGGELFF,TRBJ2-2,TRBV11-3,TRBD1,-
TGTGCCAGCAGCTTAGATCGGACAGGGGATGGCTACACCTTC,CASSLDRTGDGYTF,TRBJ1-2,TRBV11-2,TRBD1,-
TGTGCCAGCAGCGATTCGGGACAGAGGCCGATGGGCTACACCTTC,CASSDSGQRPMGYTF,TRBJ1-2,TRBV7-9,TRBD1,-
TGCGCCAGCAGCCTGGCCGCGGACAGGAGCTACGAGCAGTACTTC,CASSLAADRSYEQYF,TRBJ2-7,TRBV5-1,TRBD1,-
TGTGCCAGTAGTATTCTAGGTGGAACTAATGAAGCTTTCTTT,CASSILGGTNEAFF,TRBJ1-1,TRBV19,-,-
TGTGCCAGCAGCTTACTTATGACAGCAGGAATGAACACTGAAGCTTTCTTT,CASSLLMTAGMNTEAFF,TRBJ1-1,TRBV11-2,-,-
TGTGCCAGCTCCGAAGGACAGGGCGAGTGGTACGAGCAGTACTTC,CASSEGQGEWYEQYF,TRBJ2-7,TRBV18,TRBD1,-
TGTGCCTGGACTGGTCTAGCGGGAGCTTCTATAGGAGATACGCAGTATTTT,CAWTGLAGASIGDTQYF,TRBJ2-3,TRBV30,TRBD2,-
TGTGCCAGCAGTTACTCGAGACTCTACAATGAGCAGTTCTTC,CASSYSRLYNEQFF,TRBJ2-1,TRBV6-5,-,-
TGTGCCAGCTCACCTCGTACTTCGGGTCTAAGGACGGGAGACACAGATACGCAGTATTTT,CASSPRTSGLRTGDTDTQYF,TRBJ2-3,TRBV18,-,once
TGTGCCAGCAGTTTATGGCCAGACCCGGGACACCAATCACCCCTCCACTTT,CASSLWPDPGHQSPLHF,TRBJ1-6,TRBV27,-,-
TGTGCCAGTAGTCCCTACGGCCGGACAGGGACCTACAATGAGCAGTTCTTC,CASSPYGRTGTYNEQFF,TRBJ2-1,TRBV19,TRBD1,-
TGTGCCTGGTCAGGACTTCTTAACACTGAAGCTTTCTTT,CAWSGLLNTEAFF,TRBJ1-1,TRBV30,-,-
TGTGCCAGCAGCCGCGGGGCAGTGGGCTACGAGCAGTACTTC,CASSRGAVGYEQYF,TRBJ2-7,TRBV7-8,-,-
TGCGCCAGCAGCTTGGGACAGGGGGAGGATACGCAGTATTTT,CASSLGQGEDTQYF,TRBJ2-3,TRBV5-1,TRBD1,few
TGTGCCAGCAGCTTGGCAGGGCCCCATAATTCACCCCTCCACTTT,CASSLAGPHNSPLHF,TRBJ1-6,TRBV5-5,-,-
TGTGCCAGCCGCCCTCGGCTAGCGGGCCGCAATGAGCAGTTCTTC,CASRPRLAGRNEQFF,TRBJ2-1,TRBV11-1,TRBD2,-
TGTGCCAGCAGGGGACAGAGCCCTGCTTTCTTT,CASRGQSPAFF,TRBJ1-1,TRBV6-1,TRBD1,-
TGCGCCAGCAGTGAGTACCAAGAGGGCATTCAGTACTTC,CASSEYQEGIQYF,TRBJ2-4,TRBV10-2,-,-
TGTGCCAGTAGTCCCGGGACAGGGGCTAACTATGGCTACACCTTC,CASSPGTGANYGYTF,TRBJ1-2,TRBV19,TRBD1,-
TGTGCCAGCAGCTCCCGCGGGGCGGCGAACACCGGGGAGCTGTTTTTT,CASSSRGAANTGELFF,TRBJ2-2,TRBV7-3,-,-
TGTGCCAGCAGCTCTCCTCTAGGGAGCCGAGGAAACACCATATATTTT,CASSSPLGSRGNTIYF,TRBJ1-3,TRBV7-6,-,-